The rows below give T cell receptor beta chains drawn from one sample of a study of blood T cells in healthy people across ages. MiXCR, run by TCRdb on the 5' RACE reads, gives a single entry per CDR3 protein. The sample carries hundreds of thousands of distinct CDR3 sequences, around a fifth recorded once. Sequencing input: blood. These receptors were obtained from a man between 65 and 79 years old in good health. Each CDR3 is given without its conserved first and last residue. Expanded clones are given a class, and other clones once, few, many or no size at all.

V	J	size	CDR3
TRBV28	TRBJ2-5	many	ASSFAGRETQY
TRBV10-3	TRBJ2-5	many	AISDQAAVGETQY
TRBV7-2	TRBJ2-1	few	ASSLGGAGAYNEQF
TRBV10-3	TRBJ2-1	NA	AAPRSPEQF
TRBV6-6	TRBJ2-7	many	ASSYTGTSSYEQY
TRBV9	TRBJ2-1	few	ASTLGLAGVRDEQF
TRBV7-2	TRBJ2-2	NA	ASSLAFWGTGELF
TRBV7-7	TRBJ2-1	few	ASSLVRGNNEQF
TRBV27	NA	few	ASSFFPGSTYEQY
TRBV20-1	TRBJ2-7	few	SASSDRGREQY
TRBV7-3	TRBJ2-1	NA	ASSLTSGFQF
TRBV27	TRBJ1-4	NA	ASSSRGTGREKLF
TRBV7-8	TRBJ2-1	many	ASSLGGAGSSYNEQF
TRBV27	TRBJ1-5	few	ASNGTVNQPQH
TRBV20-1	TRBJ2-7	NA	SASATGPASYEQY
TRBV12-3/TRBV12-4	TRBJ1-1	NA	ASSPGSEAF
TRBV20-1	TRBJ1-1	NA	STREGAGNTEAF
TRBV28	TRBJ2-4	NA	ASSLSTGQSGNIQY
TRBV6-2/TRBV6-3	TRBJ2-1	few	ASSFPGQTTRMNEQF
TRBV7-9	TRBJ2-7	few	ASGLGQGYEQY
TRBV30	TRBJ1-1	NA	AWDPLPHTEAF
TRBV7-6	TRBJ1-3	NA	ASSLRRDERGNTIY
TRBV20-1	TRBJ2-1	NA	SARSASSSYNEQF
TRBV5-1	TRBJ2-3	few	ASKTGGLADTQY
TRBV28	TRBJ2-2	few	ASSLSNGRNTGELF
TRBV15	TRBJ2-2	NA	ATSRDGTGELF
TRBV7-9	TRBJ2-3	few	ASSPQKVDTQY
TRBV7-9	TRBJ2-4	NA	ASSLNRDGIQY
TRBV12-3/TRBV12-4	TRBJ2-2	NA	ASSLARAGELF
TRBV7-9	TRBJ2-7	few	ASRGGQGVEQY
TRBV20-1	NA	NA	SATTYDAEDNNEQF
TRBV5-8	TRBJ2-6	NA	ASSFPPGGANVLT
TRBV19	TRBJ1-1	few	ASSIEMVNTEAF
TRBV7-6	TRBJ2-7	NA	ASSLAGARNEQY
TRBV5-1	TRBJ2-1	NA	ASSTPGLAGSSSYNEQF
TRBV29-1	TRBJ1-2	NA	SAGQGRSNYGYT
TRBV4-2	TRBJ1-6	NA	ASSRTGGRDPPLH
TRBV2	TRBJ2-1	NA	ASSDLRREQF
TRBV7-9	TRBJ1-1	few	ASSRQGKDTEAF
TRBV25-1	TRBJ1-4	few	ASSAGQGKSTNEKLF
TRBV20-1	TRBJ1-1	NA	SARAGGETEAF
TRBV29-1	TRBJ2-7	many	SASGSYYEQY
TRBV2	TRBJ1-4	NA	ASSGDASHGEKLF
TRBV10-3	TRBJ2-7	few	AISSLAGGQGYEQY
TRBV6-6	TRBJ2-1	NA	ASSLPRGGFDEQL
TRBV6-2/TRBV6-3	TRBJ2-6	many	ASSSAAPSSSGANVLT
TRBV3-1	NA	NA	ASSPGIAGEDEQY
TRBV6-1	TRBJ1-4	NA	ATGRSTNEKLF
TRBV3-1	TRBJ2-3	few	ASSQGQNTDTQY
TRBV5-1	TRBJ2-5	NA	ASSFSGGPSETQY
TRBV12-3/TRBV12-4	TRBJ2-5	NA	ASSSLVGHYVTQY
TRBV6-1	TRBJ1-5	NA	ASKKYDRRGNQPQH
TRBV5-4	TRBJ2-1	NA	ASNLFTSGNNEQF
TRBV9	TRBJ2-5	NA	ASSPGAGEEF
TRBV28	TRBJ2-1	NA	ASSPSDVIYNEQF
TRBV20-1	TRBJ2-5	few	SLRTAQETQY
TRBV5-1	TRBJ2-5	NA	ASSPGQHQETQY
TRBV20-1	TRBJ2-7	NA	SAPAPTGTYEQY
TRBV6-5	TRBJ2-7	medium-sized	ASSYDSGQGAYEQY
TRBV20-1	NA	NA	SAAGGPGYEQY